This T cell receptor (beta chain) is from a study of T cell clones after liver transplantation. Study in general: TCRbeta sequencing after a pre-transplant mixed lymphocyte reaction identified graft-donor-reactive clones, later tracked in post-transplant blood. General study results and limits: Rather than being deleted, graft donor-reactive T cells may have moved into the graft.

As regards this clone: Antigen specificity is unknown.

The trim removed 1 base at V and 6 bases at J, leaving 7 bases unmatched. CDR3 length equals 16 residues. Germline V gives CDR1 MDHEN, CDR2 SYDVKM. Clones were sequenced by immunoSEQ multiplex PCR, and TCRdb holds only the in-frame ones, with some missing. This table holds under 130,000 clones, roughly four fifths found once. The sequences come from CD4+ T cells from blood, collected around 50 months after liver transplant. The TCR originated in a human patient who received a liver transplant. A share of the T cells may be of graft donor origin. The chain combines TRBV28 with TRBJ2-2; 8 nucleotides line up with TRBD1. For the CDR3, the DNA is TGTGCCAGCAGTTTATTGGCAGGGGGCCTCGCCGGGGAGCTGTTTTTT. Translation gives CASSLLAGGLAGELFF.